The sequence of this T cell receptor (beta chain) was determined in a study of metastatic and nonmetastatic thyroid tumors. Turning to the study itself: For malignant and benign thyroid patients, tumor or nodule tissue and blood were the sources whose repertoires were compared. Notes on the study in general: Benign nodules were reported to have significantly lower TCR beta diversity than malignant thyroid tumors, in blood and tumor.

With MiXCR, TCRdb called clones anew from the PCR reads. This sample carries under 40,000 clones, approximately 16% of them seen once, and the ten largest clones take almost 3.5%. There are 17 residues in the CDR3. With V trimmed by 1 base and J by 5 bases, 12 bases remained unmatched. The germline gives CDR1 LGHNA, CDR2 YNFKEQ. The sample holds many counts of this clone. Its antigen remains unidentified. Before thyroid surgery, none of the patients had received any treatment. Source material: blood. The genes are TRBV4-2 and TRBJ2-3; 7 bases are shared with TRBD2. The TCR sequence derives from a female donor with papillary thyroid cancer or a benign thyroid nodule (not recorded which). Some clones in this sample may be carry-over from other donors' samples. In nucleotides, the CDR3 is TGTGCCAGCAGCCAAGGAGTCGGCGGGAGTTCCGGAGATACGCAGTATTTT. Translating gives CASSQGVGGSSGDTQYF.